What follows describes a single T cell receptor (beta chain). Per the germline V gene, CDR1 is DFQATT and CDR2 is SNEGSKA (reference sequence). CDR3 length: 14 residues. The trim removed 7 bases at V and 3 bases at J, leaving 7 bases unmatched. This record belongs to a study of patients and donors after allogeneic stem cell transplantation. MiXCR was run by TCRdb on the RT-PCR reads, yielding one entry per CDR3 protein. The table records 150,000 to 200,000 distinct CDR3 sequences, roughly 31% of them present only once. This chain uses TRBV20-1 with TRBJ2-1, with 9 positions matching TRBD2. This sequence originates from a human donor who was either an allogeneic HSCT recipient or a stem cell or donor lymphocyte infusion donor (not recorded which). It is not recorded whose cells these are; they may come from a transplant donor. Sequencing was done on a sample of blood, either unsorted or a sorted T cell fraction (not recorded which). The CDR3 reads CSVSSGSLYNEQFF. The CDR3 region has the DNA TGCAGTGTTAGTAGCGGGAGTCTCTACAATGAGCAGTTCTTC.